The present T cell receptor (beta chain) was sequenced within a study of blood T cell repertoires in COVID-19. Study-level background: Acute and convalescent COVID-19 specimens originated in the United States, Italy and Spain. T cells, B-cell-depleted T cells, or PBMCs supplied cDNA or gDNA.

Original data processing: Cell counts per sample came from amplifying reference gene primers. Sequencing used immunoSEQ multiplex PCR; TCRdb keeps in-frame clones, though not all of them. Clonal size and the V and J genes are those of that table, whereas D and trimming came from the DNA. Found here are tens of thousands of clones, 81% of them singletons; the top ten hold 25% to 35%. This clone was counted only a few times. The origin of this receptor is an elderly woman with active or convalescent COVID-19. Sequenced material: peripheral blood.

CDR3 nucleotide sequence: TGTGCCAGCAGTGTCAAAACTGAAGCTTTCTTT. This translates into CASSVKTEAFF. The J gene is TRBJ1-1, the V gene TRBV2; D gene unclear. The V end was cut by 4 bases, the J end by 5 bases, with 5 bases between. The CDR3 totals 11 residues. CDR1 and CDR2 (germline): SNHLY, FYNNEI.